This T cell receptor beta chain was profiled in a study of CD8+ T cells in alopecia areata. Study summary: Those treated were given oral tofacitinib at 5 to 10 mg twice daily.

Study-level results: Mouse data revealed clearer TCR sharing than patient data did, a gap possibly tied to HLA. There was only one nonresponder, so it was unclear how baseline CD8+ expansion relates to response. Normal skin's resident alphabeta T cells are sequenced alongside lesional scalp T cells.

RNA, once extracted, was reverse transcribed into cDNA for use as the sequencing template. Here immunoSEQ multiplex PCR was the method, and the copy in TCRdb shows in-frame clones only, minus some. The sample carries about 190,000 clones, roughly 60% recorded once. This sample's treatment: oral pan-JAK inhibitor, 5-10 mg twice daily. This clone was detected only a few times. The antigen is not known. Germline CDR1 is KGHSH and CDR2 is LQKENI. The CDR3 runs to 15 residues. The ends lost 4 bases at V and 4 bases at J; junction bases unmatched: 5. Specimen: CD4+ T cells sorted from blood, collected at week 24, from a patient treated with tofacitinib. The rearrangement joins TRBV18 to TRBJ2-2, with 8 bases matching TRBD1. The source is a human donor with alopecia areata. Here the CDR3 reads CASSLTGDGTGELFF. The CDR3 DNA is TGTGCCAGCTCACTGACAGGGGACGGCACCGGGGAGCTGTTTTTT. The full variable domain, in which reference TRBV18 and TRBJ2-2 provide the parts outside the CDR3, is NAGVMQNPRHLVRRRGQEARLRCSPMKGHSHVYWYRQLPEEGLKFMVYLQKENIIDESGMPKERFSAEFPKEGPSILRIQQVVRGDSAAYFCASSLTGDGTGELFFGEGSRLTVL.